The following is a T cell receptor (beta chain) sequence with its context. The data stem from a study of T cells in Graves' hyperthyroidism and ophthalmopathy. CDR3 size: 16 residues. V was shortened by 0 bases and J by 7 bases, with 21 bases between the two germline ends. Germline V lookup: CDR1 DFQATT, CDR2 SNEGSKA (reference sequence). It was RNA transcripts that yielded the amplified TCR beta CDR3 regions. The TCR CDR3 first-round RT-PCR relied on the HTBI primer set. MiXCR, applied by TCRdb to the multiplex PCR reads, yields one record per CDR3 protein. The sample records about 460,000 distinct CDR3 sequences, about 20% being singletons.

This clonotype was sampled from a woman in her sixties or seventies with Graves' ophthalmopathy. This chain joins TRBV20-1 and TRBJ1-2, with D possibly TRBD1 on 6 matching bases. What was sequenced was blood. CDR3: CSAREGAGWGAPGYTF. The DNA for the CDR3 is TGCAGTGCTAGAGAGGGGGCGGGCTGGGGAGCGCCTGGCTACACCTTC.